This record concerns one T cell receptor beta chain sequence. TCRdb independently ran MiXCR on the RT-PCR reads; one entry per CDR3 protein. The table includes around 160,000 distinct CDR3 sequences, approximately 30% detected once. The sample originates from a study of patients and donors after allogeneic stem cell transplantation. Germline V CDR1 and CDR2: LGHNA, YSLEER. Deletions cut 1 base from V and 1 base from J, with 8 bases between. The CDR3 runs to 14 residues. The sample taken for sequencing was blood, either unsorted or a sorted T cell fraction (not recorded which). The TCR was taken from a human donor who was either an allogeneic HSCT recipient or a stem cell or donor lymphocyte infusion donor (not recorded which). It is not recorded whose cells these are; they may come from a transplant donor. This chain uses TRBV4-3 with TRBJ2-7; D perhaps matches TRBD1 (5 bases). CDR3 coding DNA: TGCGCCAGCAGCCAAGGCAGGGTATCCTACGAGCAGTACTTC. It codes for CASSQGRVSYEQYF.